This T cell receptor (beta chain) was sequenced for a study of cytomegalovirus exposure and HLA in healthy donors. Concerning this clone itself: The antigen remains unidentified.

Profiled with immunoSEQ multiplex PCR; TCRdb holds only in-frame clones, not every one. The sample lists 55,000 to 65,000 clones; over 85% were seen once. Between the trimmed V and J ends, which lost 1 base and 1 base, there was a span of 10 bases. Per germline, CDR1 SEHNR and CDR2 FQNEAQ (reference sequence). CDR3 length equals 15 residues. The donors were part of the roughly 120-subject validation cohort, which stood apart from the roughly 700-subject first cohort. Whole-study findings and limits: With high specificity and sensitivity, the classifier reportedly diagnosed cytomegalovirus status. Altogether, 150 or so TCR beta chains were recorded as cytomegalovirus-associated. A later analysis found first-cohort TCR clusters tended to co-occur in the 120 validation repertoires.

The specimen sequenced was PBMCs. J is TRBJ1-1 and V is TRBV7-9; D is perhaps TRBD1 (5 bases). This receptor was obtained from a woman aged 18-29 years in good health and CMV-seropositive. The CDR3 loop is CASSLEGPKNTEAFF. CDR3 DNA sequence: TGTGCCAGCAGCTTAGAGGGGCCGAAGAACACTGAAGCTTTCTTT.